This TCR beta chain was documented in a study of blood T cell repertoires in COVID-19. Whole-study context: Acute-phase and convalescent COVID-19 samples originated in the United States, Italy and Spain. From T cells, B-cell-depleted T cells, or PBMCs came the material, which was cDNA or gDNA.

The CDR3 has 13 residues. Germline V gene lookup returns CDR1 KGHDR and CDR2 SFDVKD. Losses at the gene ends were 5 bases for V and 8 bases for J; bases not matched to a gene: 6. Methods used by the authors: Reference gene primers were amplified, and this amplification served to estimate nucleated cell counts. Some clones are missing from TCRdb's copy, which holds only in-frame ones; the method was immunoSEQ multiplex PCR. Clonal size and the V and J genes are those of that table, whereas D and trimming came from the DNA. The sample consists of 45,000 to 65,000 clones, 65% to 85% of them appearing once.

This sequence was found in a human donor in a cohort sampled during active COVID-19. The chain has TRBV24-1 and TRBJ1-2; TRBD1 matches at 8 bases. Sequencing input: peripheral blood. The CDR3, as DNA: TGTGCCACCAGTGGTACCGACAGGGGAGGCTACACCTTC. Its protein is CATSGTDRGGYTF.